The clone carrying this T cell receptor beta chain was seen a few times. This entry is derived from a study of OX40 agonist ivuxolimab in advanced cancers. Study in general: Partial responses, seen in three patients, involved one hepatocellular carcinoma and two cutaneous melanomas.

Prior autoimmune disease or systemic immunosuppression barred patients. Repertoires were generated with immunoSEQ multiplex PCR, while TCRdb's copy carries only in-frame clones and drops some. Of more than 25,000 clones listed, 75% to 90% are singletons. The receptor comes from an adult with an advanced solid tumor such as melanoma, head and neck, liver or kidney cancer. The sequenced sample was CD4+ or CD8+ T cells sorted from blood, obtained in a trial of the OX40 agonist ivuxolimab.

This CDR3 reads CASSFQNTEAFF. The CDR3 DNA is TGTGCCAGCAGCTTCCAGAACACTGAAGCTTTCTTT. V and J are TRBV5-4 and TRBJ1-1; D remains ambiguous. The CDR3 is 12 amino acids. V dropped 2 bases and J dropped 1 base, with 3 bases sitting between them. Germline V gene data show CDR1 as SGHNT and CDR2 as YYREEE (reference sequence).